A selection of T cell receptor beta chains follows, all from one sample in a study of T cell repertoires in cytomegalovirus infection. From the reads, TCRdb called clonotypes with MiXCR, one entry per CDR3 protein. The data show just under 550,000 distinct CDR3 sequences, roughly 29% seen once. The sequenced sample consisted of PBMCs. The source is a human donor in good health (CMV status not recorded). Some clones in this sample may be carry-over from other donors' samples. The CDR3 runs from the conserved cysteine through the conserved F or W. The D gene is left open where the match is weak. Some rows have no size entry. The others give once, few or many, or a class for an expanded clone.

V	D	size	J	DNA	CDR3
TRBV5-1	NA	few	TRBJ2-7	TGCGCCAGCAGCTCTATGGGATCTCTGGACGAGCAGTACTTC	CASSSMGSLDEQYF
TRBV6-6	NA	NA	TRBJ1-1	TGTGCCAGCACGTTCGGGGGCTCTGGGACTGAAGCTTTCTTT	CASTFGGSGTEAFF
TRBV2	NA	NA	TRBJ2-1	TGTGCCAGCAGTGAACTGACCCCCTCCTACAATGAGCAGTTCTTC	CASSELTPSYNEQFF
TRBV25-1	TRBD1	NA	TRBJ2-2	TGTGCCAGCAGTGGAAAGGGGGCGCACACCGGGGAGCTGTTTTTT	CASSGKGAHTGELFF
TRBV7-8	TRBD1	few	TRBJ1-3	TGTGCCAGCAGCGTCCGATCTAAACCAGGGGGCTCTGGAAACACCATATATTTT	CASSVRSKPGGSGNTIYF
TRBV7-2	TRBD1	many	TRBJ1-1	TGTGCCAGCAGAGGACAGGGGTTCGGGAACACTGAAGCTTTCTTT	CASRGQGFGNTEAFF
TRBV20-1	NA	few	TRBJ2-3	TGCAGTGCTAGAGATGTGACTTCTGGGGGTCTCACAGATACGCAGTATTTT	CSARDVTSGGLTDTQYF
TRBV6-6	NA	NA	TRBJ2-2	TGTGCCAGCAGATACGAGTTGGAGGCGGGCGGGGAGCTGTTTTTT	CASRYELEAGGELFF
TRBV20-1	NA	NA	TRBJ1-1	TGCAGTGCTAAACCGGGACAATGGAACACTGAAGCTTTCTTT	CSAKPGQWNTEAFF
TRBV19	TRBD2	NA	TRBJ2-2	TGTGCCAGTAGTATCCGGACTAGCGGAGGGGGGTCCGGGGAGCTGTTTTTT	CASSIRTSGGGSGELFF
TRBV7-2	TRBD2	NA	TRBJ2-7	TGTGCCAGCAGCTTAGGTGGTAGCGGGAGGCTCAACGAGCAGTACTTC	CASSLGGSGRLNEQYF
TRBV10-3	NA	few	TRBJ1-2	TGTGCCATCAGTGAAGGGCAGCTTGGCTATGGCTACACCTTC	CAISEGQLGYGYTF
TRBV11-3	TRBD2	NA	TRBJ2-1	TGTGCCAGCAGCTTAAAGTCACTAGCGAACTCCTACAATGAGCAGTTCTTC	CASSLKSLANSYNEQFF
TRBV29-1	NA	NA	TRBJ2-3	TGCAGCGCTGGGCTCAGCACAGATACGCAGTATTTT	CSAGLSTDTQYF
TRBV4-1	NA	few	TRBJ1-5	TGCGCCAGCAGCCAACCCGGGACAAATAGCAATCAGCCCCAGCATTTT	CASSQPGTNSNQPQHF
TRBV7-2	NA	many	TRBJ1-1	TGTGCCAGCAGCTTAGCGTCTACGAACACTGAAGCTTTCTTT	CASSLASTNTEAFF
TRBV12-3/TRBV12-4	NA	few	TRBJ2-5	TGTGCCAGCAGTTTAGATTCCAGGGTCCAAGAGACCCAGTACTTC	CASSLDSRVQETQYF
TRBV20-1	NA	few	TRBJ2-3	TGCAGTGCTCCACCCCGGGACCCGTCGGGAGATACGCAGTATTTT	CSAPPRDPSGDTQYF
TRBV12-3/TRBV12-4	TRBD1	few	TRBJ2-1	TGTGCCAGCAGCTATCCAGGGGGCTACAATGAGCAGTTCTTC	CASSYPGGYNEQFF
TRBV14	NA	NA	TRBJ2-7	TGTGCCAGCAGCCAAGCAAATACGGGACATTTGTACTTC	CASSQANTGHLYF
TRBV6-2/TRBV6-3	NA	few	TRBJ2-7	TGTGCCAGCAGTTTCACCAGGACAGTCTCCTACGAGCAGTACTTC	CASSFTRTVSYEQYF
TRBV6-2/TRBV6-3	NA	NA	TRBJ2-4	TGTGCCAGCAGCAAAACCGGTAACGGAAACATTCAGTACTTC	CASSKTGNGNIQYF
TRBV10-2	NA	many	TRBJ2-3	TGCGCCAGCAGTGAGTCTGGAGATACGCAGTATTTT	CASSESGDTQYF
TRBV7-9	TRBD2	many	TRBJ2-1	TGTGCCAGCAGCTTTCCGGGACTACTTCATGAGCAGTTCTTC	CASSFPGLLHEQFF
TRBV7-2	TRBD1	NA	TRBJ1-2	TGTGCCAGCAGCTACAGGGGAGGAAACTATGGCTACACCTTC	CASSYRGGNYGYTF
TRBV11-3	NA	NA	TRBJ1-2	TGTGCCAGCAGCTTAGGGACGGATGGCTACACCTTC	CASSLGTDGYTF
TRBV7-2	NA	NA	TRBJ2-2	TGTGCCAGCAGCTTAGGGCAGGCGTACACCGGGGAGCTGTTTTTT	CASSLGQAYTGELFF
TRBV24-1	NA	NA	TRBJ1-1	TGTGCCACCAACACGGGGGGCAGAATGAACACTGAAGCTTTCTTT	CATNTGGRMNTEAFF
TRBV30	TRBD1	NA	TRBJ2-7	TGTGCCTGGAGAGGGACAGTCGAGCAGTACTTC	CAWRGTVEQYF